This T cell receptor beta chain stems from a study of blood T cell repertoires in COVID-19. Across the whole study: PBMCs, B-cell-depleted T cells, or T cells were the source of the cDNA or gDNA that made up the material.

Allocation to cohorts depended on clinical history reported by the participants. The CDR3 is 16 amino acids. The V gene's germline CDR1 is MNHEY and CDR2 SVGEGT. The V end lost 2 bases, the J end lost 10 bases, and 18 bases lay between the germline ends. The table came from immunoSEQ multiplex PCR; TCRdb's copy has only in-frame clones and leaves some out. The sample includes roughly 240,000 clones, approximately 85% seen only once; the top ten take about 9.1%. This chain links TRBV6-2 or TRBV6-3 with TRBJ1-6; D is perhaps TRBD1 (6 bases). Specimen: PBMCs or T cells enriched from blood (not recorded which). The TCR comes from a woman between 50 and 59 years old with acute COVID-19. The CDR3, as DNA: TGTGCCAGCAGTTACCATCCGGGACAACTTGAATCACCCCTCCACTTT. Residues: CASSYHPGQLESPLHF.